Here is one T cell receptor beta chain with its context. TCRdb passed the RT-PCR reads through MiXCR, listing each CDR3 protein once. Of about 540,000 distinct CDR3 sequences detected, approximately 22% appear once; the ten largest clones hold around 2.8%. These data come from a study of response to subunit inactivated influenza vaccine. CDR1 is KGHDR and CDR2 is SFDVKD in the germline V gene. Trimming cost V 2 bases and J 4 bases, with 10 bases left between them. The CDR3 length is 15 residues. These records were also assigned to another study, of T cells expressing NK-cell markers. According to that study: UMI-tagged 5'RACE template switching yielded the TCR beta cDNA. Seven sequenced donors out of eight were HCMV-seropositive, one seronegative. The contribution of dominant NKG2C+ clonotypes to CD8+ T cells in a handful of donors was 1.0-7.0%.

The sequence came from a man between 50 and 59 years old who received an inactivated influenza vaccine. This specimen consisted of CD4+ T cells sorted from PBMCs, obtained roughly 13 days after vaccination. The rearrangement uses TRBV24-1 and TRBJ2-2, with D possibly matching TRBD2 (5 bases). The DNA for the CDR3 is TGTGCCACCAGTGATTCCGGGGTTATCACCGGGGAGCTGTTTTTT. Translated, it gives CATSDSGVITGELFF.